The sequence of this T cell receptor beta chain was determined in a study of cytomegalovirus exposure and HLA in healthy donors (dated 2017 in TCRdb). For the wider study: An earlier analysis of roughly 500 of the donors reported roughly 300 Gb of sequence data and 95 million to 140 million unique TCR beta sequences obtained from 150 million to 200 million T cells. The study aimed to test whether signatures of past pathogen exposure could be identified by cataloging public T cell receptors. On average, around 240,000 unique TCR beta nucleotide sequences were sequenced per donor among some 420 genotyped donors of the cohort, with roughly 18% of those sequences being non-productive. Among the roughly 390 genotyped donors, approximately 77% belonged to the genetic ancestry cluster associated with self-reported Caucasian donors. To decide whether each TCR beta V gene segment behaved as functional or pseudogenic, an earlier analysis of approximately 600 of the donors relied on high-throughput TCR beta sequencing. Rather than drawing on any new phenotypic data, the later analysis identified candidate immune exposures from TCR beta sequences and the way those sequences occurred across donors. Roughly five DR-DQ haplotypes were handled as single units for association and clustering because linkage in the cohort was strong. Genome-wide SNP genotypes for about three fifths of the roughly 670 donors were used in a later genetic analysis, which treated that subset as a discovery cohort. A separate validation cohort of roughly 130 different subjects was used in addition to the approximately 670-subject first cohort. An early release covering roughly 640 HLA-typed donors comprised 250 to 350 gigabases of sequencing data and tens of millions of unique TCR sequences. The study profiled the T cell repertoires of under 700 subjects by immunosequencing and related them to cytomegalovirus serostatus. Class I and class II HLA loci were covered by the typing at four-digit resolution. All discovery cohort repertoires had been generated on a single sequencing platform. Typing coverage differed by locus: A, B, C, DRB1 and DQB1 were typed in roughly 620-630 donors, DQA1 in about 500, DPA1 in 600 to 610, and DPB1 in roughly 450. The study combined high-throughput TCR immunosequencing, statistical association of individual TCRs with disease status, and machine learning to predict cytomegalovirus infection status. To study patterns of TCR occurrence, a later analysis re-analyzed previously published TCR beta repertoires from 666 donors and added high-resolution HLA genotyping. Donor age, sex, ethnicity and CMV serostatus were collected together with the repertoire data. Paper-wide results and their limitations: A later genetic analysis reported fewer N-insertions in productive TCRs among donors in an Asian-associated ancestry cluster than the approximately 670-donor mean. According to a later analysis, most CMV-associated TCR beta chains appeared to be HLA-restricted, and the HLA associations seemed to be driven largely by CMV exposure. In a later analysis, HLA-associated TCR beta chains were found to be more clonally expanded and to have lower generation probabilities than equally common non-associated chains. Strong co-occurrence of HLA alleles, especially DR and DQ, made assigning TCR associations to individual alleles difficult. Cytomegalovirus status was reported to be diagnosed by the classifier with high specificity and sensitivity in both the original and validation cohorts. Because counts were too low, roughly 17 rarely observed V segments, including chromosome 9 orphons, were left out of the earlier analysis of a few hundred of the donors. In a later analysis, the rate of TCR association differed among HLA loci, with DRB1 alleles having the most associated TCRs and HLA-C alleles having the fewest. A later analysis associated 15,000 or so TCR beta sequences with specific HLA alleles at a false discovery rate of 0.05. HLA typing was unavailable for some donors at each locus, so association tests used only the typed subset. Some IMGT-functional V segments, including TRBV6-2 and TRBV6-3, could not be distinguished by the 87-base-pair reads and were therefore excluded. A later genetic analysis associated a missense DCLRE1C variant with V-gene and J-gene trimming of TCR beta chains, and an independent cohort replicated the association. Roughly uniform sequencing depth across donors was assumed in presence/absence analyses, although this assumption may not hold. A few of the identified cytomegalovirus-associated TCR beta chains were confirmed in vitro to be specific for cytomegalovirus antigens. In a later analysis, several top co-occurrence clusters were reported to appear linked to parvovirus B19, influenza, CMV and Epstein-Barr virus. In an earlier analysis of 500 to 650 of the donors, most TCR beta V segments appeared in productive rearrangements about 87% or about 30% of the time, broadly matching IMGT annotations. The cohort was sequenced for TCR beta chains only, and without alpha or paired-chain data the features that could be detected were limited. For the cohort, immune exposure information was limited to CMV serostatus. A cluster of highly shared sequence variants was judged likely to represent a technical artifact of the sequencing pipeline. Linkage disequilibrium might explain the correlated functional status among segregating V segments, but an unknown experimental factor could not be excluded. Across donors, most TCR sequences were observed very rarely, whereas some public TCRs were present in many individuals. The study listed 150 to 200 TCR beta chains as associated with cytomegalovirus. According to the authors, the approach could potentially be generalized to other disease states and immunological phenotypes. A further reported finding was that TCR beta sequences accurately predicted the HLA-A and HLA-B alleles for most subjects in the first cohort.

Receptors were amplified or captured by the immunoSEQ multiplex PCR assay. The multiplex PCR relied on a mix of 60 forward primers for TCR Vbeta segments and 13 reverse primers for TCR Jbeta segments. Amplification of the CDR3 region of rearranged TCR beta genes was performed with a multiplex PCR assay on genomic DNA. The Illumina HiSeq System was used to sequence the amplified TCR beta libraries as 87-base-pair reads. In the authors' own workflow: Across the roughly 600 repertoires, a later analysis counted about 81 million unique TCR beta chains, roughly 11 million of which were shared by at least two donors. Raw reads were error-corrected and collapsed into unique sequences by a nearest-neighbor algorithm in which closely related sequences were merged to remove PCR and sequencing errors. To assign V, D and J gene segments, CDR3 sequences were aligned to IMGT reference sequences. For a sequence to be retained, a match of at least six nucleotides was required to both a V gene segment and a J gene segment. A rearrangement was called productive if the CDR3 had no stop codons and remained in frame with V and J, and every other rearrangement was called non-productive. Following IMGT convention, CDR3 was defined as the stretch from the second conserved V-encoded cysteine up to the conserved J-encoded phenylalanine. In an earlier analysis of around 640 of the donors, sequences lacking an unambiguous match to a single V gene segment were excluded. In an earlier analysis of roughly 500 of the donors, V segments were called functional above 56.7% productive rearrangements and were called segregating when the between-donor standard deviation exceeded 5%. A statistical classification framework was built for diagnosing cytomegalovirus status from the catalog of TCR beta chain sequences. In a later analysis, V and J genes were assigned by comparing TCR nucleotide sequences against IMGT/GENE-DB human TR gene sequences. The TCRdist pipeline was used in a later analysis to assign CDR3 sequences and most-parsimonious VDJ recombination scenarios. In a later analysis, each TCR beta chain was defined by its CDR3 amino acid sequence together with its V-gene family, and reads lacking a unique V-gene family were excluded. To address suspected cross-contamination and a sequencing artifact, a later analysis removed 592 highly shared, low-generation-probability nucleotide sequences. In a later analysis, a clonal expansion index was calculated for each public chain from normalized within-repertoire ranks of inferred template counts. In a later analysis, generation probabilities were computed with a VDJ recombination model fitted to out-of-frame rearrangements, and the resulting probabilities were checked against IGoR. A later analysis scored TCR-TCR, TCR-HLA and TCR-CMV co-occurrence with hypergeometric tests, applying a repertoire-size bias correction to TCR pairs. A later analysis estimated false discovery rates by permuting HLA or CMV assignments 20 times. In a later analysis, co-occurring TCRs were grouped using DBSCAN, and TCRdist sequence similarity was added for clustering within HLA-allele-positive subsets. Repertoires with fewer than 30,000 or more than 120,000 public chains were left out of co-occurrence clustering, as were five repertoires with anomalous nucleotide sharing. The table was pulled from immuneACCESS by TCRdb, which kept in-frame rearrangements only. Such tables lose some clones; where checked, under half of the loss comes from unresolved V genes, and the rest has no known cause. V, J and clone size were drawn from that table, and D and trimming were deduced from the DNA. For this sample there are over 55,000 clones; approximately 83% appear just once. The ten top clones hold around 1.8% of the sample.

Trimming removed 1 base from V and 9 bases from J, leaving 10 bases between the germline ends. The CDR3 contains 13 residues, cysteine and phenylalanine counted. Only the CDR3 DNA stays, 39 bases, in frame from base 1. CDR1 LGHNA and CDR2 YSLEER are derived from the germline V gene. Comments on this clone: Its target antigen remains unknown. Base qualities are not recorded, but no much larger clone differs from it by a single base.

In total, 630 or so healthy bone marrow donors made up the cohort. Cohort members were all nominally healthy when sampled, although unrecorded immune exposures were likely present. The donor tested CMV seronegative, placing the donor among the 350 to 400 seronegative members of the cohort. Each donor provided a peripheral blood sample, and peripheral blood mononuclear cells were used for TCR beta sequencing. Genomic DNA was extracted from the blood cell samples with the Qiagen DNeasy Blood Extraction Kit. Sequenced material: PBMCs. The sequence links TRBV4-3 to TRBJ2-1; there is no confident call for the D gene. The receptor was derived from a man aged 35 to 55 in good health and CMV-seronegative. This receptor has the CDR3 CASSQVALGEQFF. DNA sequence: TGCGCCAGCAGCCAAGTAGCCCTCGGTGAGCAGTTCTTC.